This T cell receptor beta chain was found in a study of blood T cell repertoires in COVID-19 (dated by TCRdb to 2019 to 2021). Turning to the overall study: The collaborator samples originated in the United States, Italy and Spain and spanned the acute and convalescent phases of COVID-19. The material from the prospective study consisted of cDNA or gDNA derived from T cells, B-cell-depleted T cells, or PBMCs. Subjects who had been exposed to COVID-19, were actively infected with it, or had recovered from it provided the deeply sampled blood TCRbeta repertoires that made up the dataset. The repertoires were made available in a free public database intended to serve as a resource for research on the immune response to SARS-CoV-2. The samples were drawn from the first 160 participants of the ongoing ImmuneRACE study and from 1,254 subjects provided by 6 global collaborators. Nearly every sample came with metadata listing a de-identified subject ID, COVID-19 status, age in years and sex. HLA class I and class II types, where available, came from metadata supplied by the sample provider rather than from assay-based typing.

Study-wide findings and limitations: Clinical and demographic metadata were provided uncurated, with the amount varying by source and participant.

The sample holds a few counts of this clone. Its target antigen remains unknown. No per-base quality is available; no much larger clone lies one base away. Whole blood was collected in K2EDTA tubes by collaborating institutions according to the institutions' own protocols. For TCRbeta analysis, collaborator samples were shipped as frozen whole blood, as isolated PBMCs, or as DNA extracted from either sample type. The immunoSEQ Assay, a bias-controlled multiplex PCR, was used to amplify TCRbeta CDR3 regions from genomic DNA. The original methods were these. Within the assay, amplification of reference gene primers was used to estimate how many nucleated cells each sample contained. Sequence reads were collapsed and filtered to measure the absolute abundance of every unique TCRbeta CDR3 rearrangement. For each sample, productive Simpson clonality was calculated as the square root of Simpson's diversity index across productive rearrangements. Held by TCRdb, this immuneACCESS table contains in-frame sequences only and omits some clones. Under half of the omission traces to an unresolved V gene where checked; the cause of the rest is unknown. V and J calls and clone size are as listed in that table; D and trimming were resolved from the DNA. The sample table records approximately 250,000 clones; around 83% of these occur just once. The ten largest clones take up roughly 4% of the sample.

The CDR3 spans 14 residues, from the cysteine through the phenylalanine. Solely the CDR3 DNA is kept, with 42 bases framed from the first base. Trimming removed 4 bases from V and 3 bases from J, leaving 11 bases between the germline ends. The CDR1 and CDR2 encoded by the germline V gene are SGHRS and YFSETQ. This clonotype was obtained from a man younger than 35 with active or convalescent COVID-19. Rearrangement joined TRBV5-1 to TRBJ1-5; TRBD1 could be the D gene, as 6 bases match. The specimen was peripheral blood. DNA sequence: TGCGCCAGCAGCCCGGACAGCTTCAATCAGCCCCAGCATTTT. Its coded protein is CASSPDSFNQPQHF.